This TCR beta chain is from a study of cytomegalovirus exposure and HLA in healthy donors. PCR employed 60 Vbeta and 13 Jbeta primers. Some clones are missing from TCRdb's copy, which holds only in-frame ones; the method was immunoSEQ multiplex PCR. Its table lists 100,000 to 150,000 clones. The CDR3 consists of 15 residues. CDR1 and CDR2 (germline): LNHDA, SQIVND (reference sequence). Trimming stripped 8 bases from V and 0 bases from J, with 15 bases between. The rearrangement joins TRBV19 to TRBJ2-3; TRBD2 is a possible D gene (6 bases). Sequenced sample: PBMCs. The receptor's source is a woman in her thirties or forties in good health and CMV-seronegative. The CDR3 region has the DNA TGTGCCAGTCGAAGTAGCGGACCTAGCACAGATACGCAGTATTTT. It is translated as CASRSSGPSTDTQYF.